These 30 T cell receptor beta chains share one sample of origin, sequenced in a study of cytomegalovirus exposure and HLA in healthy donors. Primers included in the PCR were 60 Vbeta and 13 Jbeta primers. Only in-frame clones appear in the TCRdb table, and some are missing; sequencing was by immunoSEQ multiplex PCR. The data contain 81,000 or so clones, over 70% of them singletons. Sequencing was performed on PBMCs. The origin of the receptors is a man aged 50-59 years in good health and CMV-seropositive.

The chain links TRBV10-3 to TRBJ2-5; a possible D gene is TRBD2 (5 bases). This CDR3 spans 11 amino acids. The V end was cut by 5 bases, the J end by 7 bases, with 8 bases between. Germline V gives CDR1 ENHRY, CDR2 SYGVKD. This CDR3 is CAISTEGTQYF. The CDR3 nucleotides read TGTGCCATCAGTACTGAGGGGACCCAGTACTTC.

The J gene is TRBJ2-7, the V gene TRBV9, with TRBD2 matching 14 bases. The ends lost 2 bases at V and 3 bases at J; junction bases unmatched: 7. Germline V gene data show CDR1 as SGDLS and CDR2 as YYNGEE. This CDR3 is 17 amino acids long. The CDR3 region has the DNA TGTGCCAGCAGCGTGACTAGCGGGAGGGAGAGAGTCTACGAGCAGTACTTC. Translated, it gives CASSVTSGRERVYEQYF.

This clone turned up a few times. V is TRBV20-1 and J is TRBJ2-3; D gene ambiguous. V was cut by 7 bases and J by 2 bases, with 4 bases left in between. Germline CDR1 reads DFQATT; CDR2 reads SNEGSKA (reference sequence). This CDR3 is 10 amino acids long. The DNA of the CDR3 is TGCAGTGGACTCACAGATACGCAGTATTTT. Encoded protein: CSGLTDTQYF.

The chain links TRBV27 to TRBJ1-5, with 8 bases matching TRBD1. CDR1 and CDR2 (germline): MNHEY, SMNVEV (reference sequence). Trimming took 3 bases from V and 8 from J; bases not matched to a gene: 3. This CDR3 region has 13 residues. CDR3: CASSFQGAEPQHF. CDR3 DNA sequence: TGTGCCAGCAGTTTTCAGGGGGCGGAGCCCCAGCATTTT.

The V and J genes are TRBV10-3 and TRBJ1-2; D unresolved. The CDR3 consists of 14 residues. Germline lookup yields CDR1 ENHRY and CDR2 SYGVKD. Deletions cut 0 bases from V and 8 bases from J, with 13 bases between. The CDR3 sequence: CAISESTRSQGYTF. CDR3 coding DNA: TGTGCCATCAGTGAGTCTACGAGGTCGCAAGGCTACACCTTC.

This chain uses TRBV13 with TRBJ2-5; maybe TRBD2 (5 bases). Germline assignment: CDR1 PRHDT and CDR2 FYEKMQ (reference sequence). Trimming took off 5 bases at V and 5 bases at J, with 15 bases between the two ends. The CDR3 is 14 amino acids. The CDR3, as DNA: TGTGCCAGCAGCGCCGAGGGTTCGCGGGAGACCCAGTACTTC. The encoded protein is CASSAEGSRETQYF.

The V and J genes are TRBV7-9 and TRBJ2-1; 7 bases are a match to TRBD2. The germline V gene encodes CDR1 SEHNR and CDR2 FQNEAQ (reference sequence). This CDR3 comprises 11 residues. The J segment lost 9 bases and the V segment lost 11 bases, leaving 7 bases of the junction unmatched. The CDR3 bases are TGTGCCTCGGCGGGAGAACGTGAGCAGTTCTTC. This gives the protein CASAGEREQFF.

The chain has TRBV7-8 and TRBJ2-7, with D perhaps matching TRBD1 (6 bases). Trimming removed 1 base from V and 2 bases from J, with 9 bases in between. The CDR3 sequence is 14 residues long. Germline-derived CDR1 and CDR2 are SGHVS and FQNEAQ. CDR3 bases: TGTGCCAGCAGCTTAGACGGGACAACCTACGAGCAGTACTTC. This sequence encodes CASSLDGTTYEQYF.

The CDR3 region has the DNA TGCGCCAGCAGCCGGGTCATGACAGGGTTTGAAAAACTGTTTTTT. Encoded protein: CASSRVMTGFEKLFF. The V and J genes are TRBV4-1 and TRBJ1-4, with TRBD1 identical over 7 bases. CDR1 is MGHRA and CDR2 is YSYEKL in the germline V gene. J was trimmed by 7 bases and V by 4 bases; bases with no gene match: 9. The CDR3 runs 15 residues.

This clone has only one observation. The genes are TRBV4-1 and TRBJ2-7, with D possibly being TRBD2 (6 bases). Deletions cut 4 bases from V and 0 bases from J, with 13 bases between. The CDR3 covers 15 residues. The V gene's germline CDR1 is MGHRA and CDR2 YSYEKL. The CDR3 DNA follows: TGCGCCAGCAGCCCACGGCAGACTAGCTCCTACGAGCAGTACTTC. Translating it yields CASSPRQTSSYEQYF.

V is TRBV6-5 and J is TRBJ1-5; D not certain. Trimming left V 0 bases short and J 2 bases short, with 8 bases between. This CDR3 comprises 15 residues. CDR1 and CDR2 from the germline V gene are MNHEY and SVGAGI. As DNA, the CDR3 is TGTGCCAGCAGTTACTCTTGGCAGGGCAATCAGCCCCAGCATTTT. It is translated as CASSYSWQGNQPQHF.

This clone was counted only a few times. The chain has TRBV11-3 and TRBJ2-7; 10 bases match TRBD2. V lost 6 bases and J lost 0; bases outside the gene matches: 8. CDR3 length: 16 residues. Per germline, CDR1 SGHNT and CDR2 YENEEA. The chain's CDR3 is CASRGPAGGGSYEQYF. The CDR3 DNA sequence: TGTGCCAGCAGGGGCCCAGCGGGAGGGGGCTCCTACGAGCAGTACTTC.

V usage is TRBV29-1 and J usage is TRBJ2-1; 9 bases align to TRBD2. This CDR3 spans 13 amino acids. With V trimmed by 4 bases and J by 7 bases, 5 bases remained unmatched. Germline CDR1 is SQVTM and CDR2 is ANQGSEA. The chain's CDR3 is CSVAASGKNEQFF. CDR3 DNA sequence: TGCAGCGTTGCGGCTAGCGGGAAAAATGAGCAGTTCTTC.

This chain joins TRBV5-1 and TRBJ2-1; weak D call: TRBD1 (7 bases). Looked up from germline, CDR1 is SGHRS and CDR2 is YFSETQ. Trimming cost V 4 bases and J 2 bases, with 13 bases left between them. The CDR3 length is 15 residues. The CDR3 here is CASSRGTETYNEQFF. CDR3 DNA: TGCGCCAGCAGCCGCGGGACAGAAACCTACAATGAGCAGTTCTTC.

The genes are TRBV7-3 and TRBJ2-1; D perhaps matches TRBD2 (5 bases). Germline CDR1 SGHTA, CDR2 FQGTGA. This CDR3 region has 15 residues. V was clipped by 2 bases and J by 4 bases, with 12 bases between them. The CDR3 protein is CASSLSRGGYNEQFF. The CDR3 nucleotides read TGTGCCAGCAGCTTATCCCGGGGTGGATACAATGAGCAGTTCTTC.

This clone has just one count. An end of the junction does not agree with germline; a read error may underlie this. The CDR3 nucleotides are TGTGTCAGCAGCCCAGGACTAGCTGATAACAATGAGCAGTTCTTC. Translation: CVSSPGLADNNEQFF. This chain joins TRBV11-3 and TRBJ2-1; 8 nucleotides line up with TRBD2. Germline values: CDR1 SGHNT, CDR2 YENEEA. The CDR3 consists of 15 residues.

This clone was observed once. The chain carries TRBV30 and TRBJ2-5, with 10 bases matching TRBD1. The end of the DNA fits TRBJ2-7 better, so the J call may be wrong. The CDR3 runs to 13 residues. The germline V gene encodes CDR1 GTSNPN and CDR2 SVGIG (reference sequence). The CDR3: CACTGTGAYEQYF. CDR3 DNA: TGTGCCTGCACCGGGACAGGGGCCTACGAGCAGTACTTC.

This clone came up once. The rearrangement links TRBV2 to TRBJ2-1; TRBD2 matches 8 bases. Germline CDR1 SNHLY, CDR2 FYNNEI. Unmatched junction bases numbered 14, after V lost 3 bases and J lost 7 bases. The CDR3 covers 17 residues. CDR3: CASSEYGAGVLRNEQFF. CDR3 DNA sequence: TGTGCCAGCAGTGAGTATGGAGCGGGAGTCTTAAGAAATGAGCAGTTCTTC.

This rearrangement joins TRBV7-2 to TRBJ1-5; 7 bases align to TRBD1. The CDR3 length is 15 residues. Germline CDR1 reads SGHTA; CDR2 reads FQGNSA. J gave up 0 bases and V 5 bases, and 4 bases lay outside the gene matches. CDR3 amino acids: CASSRDSVSNQPQHF. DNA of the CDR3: TGTGCCAGCAGCCGGGACAGCGTTAGCAATCAGCCCCAGCATTTT.

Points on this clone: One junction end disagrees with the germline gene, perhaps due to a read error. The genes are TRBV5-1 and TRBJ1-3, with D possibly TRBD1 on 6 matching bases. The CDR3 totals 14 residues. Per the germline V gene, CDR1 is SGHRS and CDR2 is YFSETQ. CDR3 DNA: TGCGCCAGCAGTTTGGACAGCTCTGGAAACACCATATATTTT. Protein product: CASSLDSSGNTIYF. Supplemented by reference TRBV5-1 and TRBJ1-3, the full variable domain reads KAGVTQTPRYLIKTRGQQVTLSCSPISGHRSVSWYQQTPGQGLQFLFEYFSETQRNKGNFPGRFSGRQFSNSRSEMNVSTLELGDSALYLCASSLDSSGNTIYFGEGSWLTVV.

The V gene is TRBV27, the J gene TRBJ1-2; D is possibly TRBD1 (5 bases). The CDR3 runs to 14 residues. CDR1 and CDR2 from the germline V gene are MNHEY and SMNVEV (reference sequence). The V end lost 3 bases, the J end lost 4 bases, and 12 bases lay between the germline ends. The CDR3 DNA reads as TGTGCCAGCAGTTTTGATGGGGCCGGCTATGGCTACACCTTC. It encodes CASSFDGAGYGYTF.

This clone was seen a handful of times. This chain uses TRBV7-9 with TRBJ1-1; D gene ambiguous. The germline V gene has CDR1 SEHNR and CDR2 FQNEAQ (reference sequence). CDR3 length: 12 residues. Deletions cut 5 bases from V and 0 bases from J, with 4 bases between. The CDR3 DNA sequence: TGTGCCAGCAGCCCCATGAACACTGAAGCTTTCTTT. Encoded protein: CASSPMNTEAFF.

The CDR3 loop reads CASSPPSGQGLGEQFF. For the CDR3, the DNA is TGCGCCAGCAGTCCCCCGTCAGGACAGGGGTTGGGTGAGCAGTTCTTC. V is TRBV5-1 and J is TRBJ2-1, with TRBD1 matching 9 bases. CDR3 length: 16 amino acids. Trimming cost V 5 bases and J 9 bases; bases outside gene matches: 15. Germline CDR1 reads SGHRS; CDR2 reads YFSETQ.

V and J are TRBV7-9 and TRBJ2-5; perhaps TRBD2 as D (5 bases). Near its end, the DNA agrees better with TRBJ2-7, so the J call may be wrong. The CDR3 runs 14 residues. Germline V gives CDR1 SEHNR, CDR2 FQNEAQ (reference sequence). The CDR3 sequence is CASSLGGDSNEQYF. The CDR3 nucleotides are TGTGCCAGCAGCTTAGGGGGAGATTCGAACGAGCAGTACTTC.

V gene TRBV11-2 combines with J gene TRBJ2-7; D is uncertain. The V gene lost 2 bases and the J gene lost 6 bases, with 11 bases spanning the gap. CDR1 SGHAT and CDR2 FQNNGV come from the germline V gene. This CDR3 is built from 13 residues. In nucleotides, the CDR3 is TGTGCCAGCAGCTTATATCACAGAAGCGAGCAGTACTTC. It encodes CASSLYHRSEQYF.

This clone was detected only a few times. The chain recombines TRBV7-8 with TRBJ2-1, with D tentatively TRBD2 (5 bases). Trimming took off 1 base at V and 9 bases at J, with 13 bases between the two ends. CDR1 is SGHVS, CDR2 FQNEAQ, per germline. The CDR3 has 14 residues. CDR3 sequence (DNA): TGTGCCAGCAGCTTAGGGCTCCGGGATCTTGAGCAGTTCTTC. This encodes CASSLGLRDLEQFF. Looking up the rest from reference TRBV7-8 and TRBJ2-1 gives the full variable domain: GAGVSQSPRYKVAKRGQDVALRCDPISGHVSLFWYQQALGQGPEFLTYFQNEAQLDKSGLPSDRFFAERPEGSVSTLKIQRTQQEDSAVYLCASSLGLRDLEQFFGPGTRLTVL.

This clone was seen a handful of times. The CDR3 DNA sequence: TGTGCCAGCGGGGGGAGGGGGACTCACGAGCAGTACTTC. As protein: CASGGRGTHEQYF. This chain joins TRBV25-1 and TRBJ2-7, with D maybe TRBD2 (7 bases). The CDR3 loop spans 13 amino acids. V lost 8 bases and J lost 5, with 16 bases in between. CDR1 and CDR2 (germline): MGHDK, SYGVNS.

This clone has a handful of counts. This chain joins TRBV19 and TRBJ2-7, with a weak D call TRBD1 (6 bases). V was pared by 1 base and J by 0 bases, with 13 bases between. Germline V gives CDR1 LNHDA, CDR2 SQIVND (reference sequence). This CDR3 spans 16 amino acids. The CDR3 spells CASSIGQQGPSYEQYF. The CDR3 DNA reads TGTGCCAGTAGTATAGGGCAGCAGGGGCCCTCCTACGAGCAGTACTTC.

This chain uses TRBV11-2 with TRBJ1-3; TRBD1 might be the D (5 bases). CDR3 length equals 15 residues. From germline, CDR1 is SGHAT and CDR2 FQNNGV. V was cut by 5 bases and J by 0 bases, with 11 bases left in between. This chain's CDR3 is CASSKRTISGNTIYF. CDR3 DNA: TGTGCCAGCAGCAAACGGACAATCTCTGGAAACACCATATATTTT.

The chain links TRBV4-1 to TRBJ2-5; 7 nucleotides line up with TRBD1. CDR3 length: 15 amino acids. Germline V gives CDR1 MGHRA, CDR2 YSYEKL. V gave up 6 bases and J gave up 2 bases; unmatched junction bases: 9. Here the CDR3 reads CASSPPGGFQETQYF. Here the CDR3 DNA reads TGCGCCAGCAGTCCTCCAGGGGGATTTCAAGAGACCCAGTACTTC.